The 25 T cell receptor beta chains below come from one sample, sequenced in a study of shared clonotypes between healthy human individuals. Method: immunoSEQ multiplex PCR; TCRdb's copy keeps in-frame clones and lacks some. Of about 1,900,000 clones listed, about 95% are singletons. Naive CD8 cells comprised CD45RO-negative, CCR7-positively selected cells, excluding terminally differentiated effector memory CD45RA+ cells. The source material was naive CD8+ T cells sorted from blood. These receptors were obtained from a man aged 18 to 30 in good health.

CDR3: CASSQDSIMNTEAFF. The CDR3 bases are TGCGCCAGCAGCCAAGACAGTATCATGAACACTGAAGCTTTCTTT. The chain links TRBV4-1 to TRBJ1-1; D unresolved. The CDR3 is made up of 15 amino acids. Trimming stripped 0 bases from V and 0 bases from J, with 8 bases between. The germline V gene encodes CDR1 MGHRA and CDR2 YSYEKL.

This rearrangement joins TRBV28 to TRBJ1-1, with D maybe TRBD1 (5 bases). The length of the CDR3 is 17 residues. Trimming stripped 7 bases from V and 3 bases from J, with 24 bases between. Germline V gives CDR1 MDHEN, CDR2 SYDVKM. CDR3 region: CASKIEGTAERDTEAFF. As DNA, the CDR3 is TGTGCCAGCAAAATAGAGGGGACCGCGGAGAGGGACACTGAAGCTTTCTTT.

A single count supports this clone. The rearrangement links TRBV28 to TRBJ1-1; tentatively, D is TRBD1 (5 bases). Deletions cut 4 bases from V and 0 bases from J, with 9 bases between. Looked up from germline, CDR1 is MDHEN and CDR2 is SYDVKM. This CDR3 comprises 14 residues. CDR3 loop: CASSSTVLNTEAFF. The DNA for the CDR3 is TGTGCCAGCAGTTCGACAGTGCTGAACACTGAAGCTTTCTTT.

The chain uses TRBV7-9 and TRBJ2-1; D not certain. This CDR3 comprises 14 residues. Trimming pared 5 bases from V and 2 bases from J, leaving 10 bases between. The germline V gene encodes CDR1 SEHNR and CDR2 FQNEAQ (reference sequence). CDR3 residues: CASSHDLPYNEQFF. The CDR3 DNA reads TGTGCCAGCAGCCATGACTTACCCTACAATGAGCAGTTCTTC.

The chain employs TRBV13 and TRBJ2-7; 11 bases align to TRBD2. Losses at the gene ends were 5 bases for V and 1 base for J; bases not matched to a gene: 4. Per the germline V gene, CDR1 is PRHDT and CDR2 is FYEKMQ (reference sequence). CDR3 size: 15 residues. The CDR3 coding sequence is TGTGCCAGCAGCCACGGGACTAGCGGATCCTACGAGCAGTACTTC. This encodes CASSHGTSGSYEQYF.

In its sample, this clone was seen once. The J gene is TRBJ2-1, the V gene TRBV7-9; no reliable D call. The V end was cut by 1 base, the J end by 7 bases, with 11 bases between. Germline assignment: CDR1 SEHNR and CDR2 FQNEAQ (reference sequence). This CDR3 is 14 amino acids long. CDR3: CASSLGPGFNEQFF. The CDR3 nucleotides read TGTGCCAGCAGCTTAGGTCCCGGTTTTAATGAGCAGTTCTTC.

This chain links TRBV6-6 with TRBJ2-7, with D unclear. Per germline, CDR1 MNHNY and CDR2 SVGAGI (reference sequence). V was shortened by 5 bases and J by 6 bases, with 20 bases between the two germline ends. The CDR3 runs to 15 residues. The DNA for the CDR3 is TGTGCCAGCAGTCCCGCTCCCGATAGGACGTTCGAGCAGTACTTC. Its translation: CASSPAPDRTFEQYF.

The sample holds a few counts of this clone. This sample also contains other DNA sequences that code for the same CDR3. The V gene is TRBV19, the J gene TRBJ2-7; D remains unclear. Germline V gene lookup returns CDR1 LNHDA and CDR2 SQIVND (reference sequence). V was trimmed by 3 bases and J by 2 bases, leaving 8 bases between them. This CDR3 has 13 residues. CDR3 nucleotide sequence: TGTGCCAGTAGTATGGGGTCCACCTACGAGCAGTACTTC. It encodes CASSMGSTYEQYF.

This clone was detected only once. V and J are TRBV6-5 and TRBJ2-1; perhaps TRBD2 as D (7 bases). Trimming pared 5 bases from V and 5 bases from J, leaving 13 bases between. The CDR3 contains 14 residues. Per germline, CDR1 MNHEY and CDR2 SVGAGI. The CDR3 sequence: CASSDGGPNNEQFF. For the CDR3, the DNA is TGTGCCAGCAGTGACGGGGGGCCCAACAATGAGCAGTTCTTC.

The V call is TRBV9, the J call TRBJ2-5; the D gene is possibly TRBD2 (5 bases). Between the trimmed V and J ends, which lost 0 bases and 5 bases, there was a span of 14 bases. The CDR3 is 15 residues long. Germline V gives CDR1 SGDLS, CDR2 YYNGEE. The CDR3 protein is CASSVDVSRGETQYF. DNA of the CDR3: TGTGCCAGCAGCGTAGATGTCTCCCGAGGGGAGACCCAGTACTTC. The full variable domain, rest sourced from reference TRBV9 and TRBJ2-5, is DSGVTQTPKHLITATGQRVTLRCSPRSGDLSVYWYQQSLDQGLQFLIQYYNGEERAKGNILERFSAQQFPDLHSELNLSSLELGDSALYFCASSVDVSRGETQYFGPGTRLLVL.

The CDR3 nucleotides are TGTGCCAGCAGTGATTTAAGCGCAGAGACCCAGTACTTC. This gives the protein CASSDLSAETQYF. The chain carries TRBV25-1 and TRBJ2-5; D unresolved. V lost 3 bases to trimming and J lost 4 bases, with 9 bases between them. Germline lookup yields CDR1 MGHDK and CDR2 SYGVNS. This CDR3 is 13 amino acids long.

A single count supports this clone. The J gene is TRBJ2-7, the V gene TRBV4-1; perhaps D is TRBD1 or TRBD2 (5 bases each). The germline V gene has CDR1 MGHRA and CDR2 YSYEKL. CDR3 length equals 15 residues. Deletions cut 5 bases from V and 3 bases from J, with 17 bases between. The CDR3 DNA is TGCGCCAGCAGCTTGAGGGGTCCCTCCCTCTACGAGCAGTACTTC. It codes for CASSLRGPSLYEQYF.

The V and J genes are TRBV7-9 and TRBJ2-5; a weak D match, TRBD2 (6 bases). The germline V gene has CDR1 SEHNR and CDR2 FQNEAQ (reference sequence). The CDR3 has 14 residues. V gave up 1 base and J gave up 1 base, with 7 bases separating them. Written as DNA, the CDR3 is TGTGCCAGCAGCTTAGGGGAGGTCCAAGAGACCCAGTACTTC. It codes for CASSLGEVQETQYF.

On this clone itself: The same CDR3 can be traced to other DNA sequences in this sample. This chain joins TRBV13 and TRBJ2-1; possible D gene TRBD2, 5 bases. This CDR3 has 13 amino acids. CDR1 is PRHDT, CDR2 FYEKMQ, per germline (reference sequence). V lost 0 bases and J 7 bases, leaving 7 bases between the germline ends. CDR3 amino acids: CASSLGRGNEQFF. The DNA of the CDR3 is TGTGCCAGCAGCTTAGGCCGGGGAAATGAGCAGTTCTTC.

This clone was counted between two and nine times. The same CDR3 arises from other DNA sequences in this sample as well. The gene calls are TRBV27 and TRBJ2-7; tentative D call: TRBD1 (5 bases). The V gene's germline CDR1 is MNHEY and CDR2 SMNVEV (reference sequence). There are 13 residues in the CDR3. V was cut by 2 bases and J by 1 base, with 6 bases left in between. CDR3 nucleotides: TGTGCCAGCAGTTTAAGGGGATCCTACGAGCAGTACTTC. It codes for CASSLRGSYEQYF.

V usage is TRBV6-1 and J usage is TRBJ1-4; 9 nucleotides line up with TRBD1. Germline V gene lookup returns CDR1 MNHNS and CDR2 SASEGT. V lost 7 bases to trimming and J lost 6 bases; unmatched junction nucleotides: 6. This CDR3 region has 14 residues. CDR3 region: CASNLRDRDEKLFF. CDR3 nucleotide sequence: TGTGCCAGCAACCTCCGGGACAGGGATGAAAAACTGTTTTTT.

This clone came up once. This rearrangement joins TRBV27 to TRBJ1-1; D is unresolved. The CDR3 totals 9 residues. Germline CDR1 reads MNHEY; CDR2 reads SMNVEV (reference sequence). CDR3 residues: CALNTEAFF. Written as DNA, the CDR3 is TGTGCATTAAACACTGAAGCTTTCTTT.

As regards this clone: Other DNA sequences of this sample code for an identical CDR3. The chain links TRBV6-5 to TRBJ1-4, with TRBD1 matching over 7 bases. CDR3 length: 15 residues. The V gene's germline CDR1 is MNHEY and CDR2 SVGAGI. The trim removed 6 bases at V and 2 bases at J, leaving 6 bases unmatched. CDR3 sequence reads: CASSPTGATNEKLFF. The CDR3 bases are TGTGCCAGCAGCCCTACAGGGGCGACTAATGAAAAACTGTTTTTT.

The CDR3 region is CSARAADEQYF. CDR3 bases: TGCAGTGCTAGAGCAGCGGACGAGCAGTACTTC. The chain couples TRBV20-1 to TRBJ2-7; D might be TRBD2 (5 bases). Germline values: CDR1 DFQATT, CDR2 SNEGSKA (reference sequence). V was pared by 1 base and J by 5 bases, with 6 bases between. The CDR3 sequence is 11 residues long.

The chain employs TRBV6-6 and TRBJ1-2, with TRBD1 identical over 7 bases. Germline-derived CDR1 and CDR2 are MNHNY and SVGAGI (reference sequence). The V gene end was trimmed by 5 bases and the J gene end by 3 bases; junction bases not matched to a gene: 6. The CDR3 length is 14 residues. The CDR3 DNA reads as TGTGCCAGCAGTATAACCGGGACAGACTATGGCTACACCTTC. Translated, it gives CASSITGTDYGYTF.

This clone was detected only once. The chain recombines TRBV7-8 with TRBJ2-1, with unresolved D. CDR3 size: 11 residues. Germline V gives CDR1 SGHVS, CDR2 FQNEAQ. Trimming took 5 bases from V and 8 from J, leaving 7 bases between them. The CDR3 here is CASSGPHEQFF. CDR3 nucleotides: TGTGCCAGCAGCGGACCCCATGAGCAGTTCTTC.

The chain uses TRBV4-1 and TRBJ1-2; a possible D gene is TRBD1 (6 bases). Trimming took 4 bases from V and 4 from J, leaving 16 bases between them. The V gene's germline CDR1 is MGHRA and CDR2 YSYEKL. The length of the CDR3 is 15 residues. The CDR3 DNA follows: TGCGCCAGCAGCCCTATCTCGACAGGAACCTATGGCTACACCTTC. Translating gives CASSPISTGTYGYTF.

The chain combines TRBV7-8 with TRBJ1-6, with a weak D call TRBD1 (5 bases). V lost 3 bases to trimming and J lost 9 bases, with 9 bases between them. The CDR3 spans 13 residues. Germline CDR1 is SGHVS and CDR2 is FQNEAQ. The DNA of the CDR3 is TGTGCCAGCAGCTTGGGGCCTATTTCACCCCTCCACTTT. This gives the protein CASSLGPISPLHF.

This rearrangement joins TRBV4-3 to TRBJ1-2; D remains ambiguous. The CDR3 sequence is 17 residues long. The germline V and J ends were trimmed by 0 bases and 1 base, with 15 bases remaining between them. Germline-derived CDR1 and CDR2 are LGHNA and YSLEER. As DNA, the CDR3 is TGCGCCAGCAGCCAAGATCTCGAGGTTGGATTTAACTATGGCTACACCTTC. This gives the protein CASSQDLEVGFNYGYTF.

The chain's CDR3 is CASSSGLAQYF. The CDR3 nucleotides read TGTGCCAGCAGCTCCGGACTAGCTCAGTACTTC. The V call is TRBV5-6, the J call TRBJ2-5; TRBD2 aligns across 8 bases. CDR3 length: 11 amino acids. CDR1 is SGHDT and CDR2 is YYEEEE in the germline V gene. The V gene end was trimmed by 3 bases and the J gene end by 11 bases; junction bases not matched to a gene: 3.